This TCR beta chain is drawn from a study of regulatory T cells in long-lasting Graves disease. Whole-study results and caveats: TRBV28, TRBJ1-2 and TRBJ2-5 were segments that persistent disease favored.

Germline CDR1 is DFQATT and CDR2 is SNEGSKA (reference sequence). The V end was cut by 1 base, the J end by 2 bases, with 6 bases between. The CDR3 extends over 13 amino acids. Building the TCR beta libraries relied on iRepertoire HTBI primers, and CDR3 regions underwent Arm-PCR. TCRdb reprocessed the multiplex PCR reads via MiXCR and lists one record per CDR3 protein. This table holds a few hundred thousand distinct CDR3 sequences, 16% found once. Time point indicated: newly diagnosed GD, antithyroid drugs for less than 3 months. Isolated PBMC RNA provided the starting material for the TCR library. This clonotype was detected ten times or more. Its antigen remains unidentified. The same specimen was also included in a second study, on T cells in Graves' hyperthyroidism and ophthalmopathy.

The chain couples TRBV20-1 to TRBJ1-5; tentative D call: TRBD1 (5 bases). The specimen was peripheral blood mononuclear cells (PBMCs), collected at new diagnosis, from a patient treated with antithyroid drugs. The sequence was obtained from a man aged 35-49 years with Graves disease. CDR3 DNA: TGCAGTGCTAGAGGCAGGGGCAATCAGCCCCAGCATTTT. This translates into CSARGRGNQPQHF.